These 5 T cell receptor beta chains originate from one sample sequenced in a study of brain T cells in children with intractable seizures (dated by TCRdb to the early 2020s). Library preparation used the immunoSEQ multiplex PCR assay. The source is immuneACCESS, and TCRdb retained only in-frame sequences with V and J called. Part of the clones is not carried over; for the studies checked, unresolved V genes explain less than half of this, and the remainder is unexplained. The sample contains a few hundred thousand clones, 93% of them found a single time. Around 6% of the sample is taken by the ten largest. The time point label of this sample denotes: blood from clinic visit 5 months post-surgery; TSC patient then seizure free. Sequences were derived from peripheral blood, sampled less than 6 months after surgery. The receptors derive from a boy in the first two years of life with tuberous sclerosis and intractable seizures.

V gene TRBV30 combines with J gene TRBJ2-1, with D unresolved. From germline, CDR1 is GTSNPN and CDR2 SVGIG (reference sequence). V lost 2 bases and J 2 bases, leaving 19 bases between the germline ends. CDR3 length: 17 residues. CDR3 bases: TGTGCCTGGAGTCCACGGGCTGGTCCTTCTGCCTACAATGAGCAGTTCTTC. Amino acid sequence: CAWSPRAGPSAYNEQFF.

This chain connects TRBV12-2 to TRBJ2-4; the table's D call of TRBD1 was not tested on the DNA. TRBV12-2 is described as a pseudogene. This CDR3 spans 21 amino acids. CDR3 region: CASRFAKGHHRHYLAKNIQYF. The CDR3 DNA follows: TGTGCAAGTCGCTTTGCGAAGGGACACCACCGCCACTACCTAGCCAAAAACATTCAGTACTTC.

This chain connects TRBV6-4 to TRBJ2-7, with D uncertain. Deletions cut 3 bases from V and 1 base from J, with 10 bases between. The CDR3 has 14 residues. In germline, CDR1 is MRHNA, CDR2 SNTAGT. The CDR3 DNA sequence: TGTGCCAGCAGTGAAGGTCCTTTTTCCTACGAGCAGTACTTC. Encoded protein: CASSEGPFSYEQYF.

The chain couples TRBV24-1 to TRBJ2-1; D uncertain. The CDR3 has 11 amino acids. The V end lost 6 bases, the J end lost 12 bases, and 11 bases lay between the germline ends. Germline V CDR1 and CDR2: KGHDR, SFDVKD. The CDR3: CATSQGLWQFF. The CDR3 nucleotides read TGTGCCACCAGTCAAGGGCTGTGGCAGTTCTTC.

The chain links TRBV3-1 (or the pseudogene TRBV3-2) to TRBJ1-3; D is ambiguous. The germline V and J ends were trimmed by 4 bases and 4 bases, with 11 bases remaining between them. CDR3 length: 14 amino acids. CDR1 LGHDT and CDR2 YNNKEL come from the germline V gene (reference sequence). This CDR3 is CASSPWVSGNTIYF. The DNA of the CDR3 is TGTGCCAGCAGCCCATGGGTATCCGGAAACACCATATATTTT.